This TCR beta chain was sequenced in a study of T-cell reconstitution after alpha-beta-depleted transplantation in children. The germline CDR1 and CDR2 sequences are SQVTM and ANQGSEA. Trimming cost V 4 bases and J 4 bases, with 4 bases left between them. CDR3 size: 10 residues. A TCRbeta library incorporating unique molecular identifiers was prepared. TCRdb reanalysed the PCR reads using MiXCR and keeps one entry per CDR3 protein. The sample contains fewer than 550,000 distinct CDR3 sequences, about a tenth of which appear only once. Here the sequenced sample was PBMCs from the stem cell graft donor, taken from the stem cell graft. This receptor was taken from a human donor who donated a stem cell graft to a child with acute myeloid leukemia. V usage is TRBV29-1 and J usage is TRBJ1-2, with no clear D. The CDR3 sequence is CSVGTYGYTF. DNA for the CDR3: TGCAGCGTTGGGACCTATGGCTACACCTTC.